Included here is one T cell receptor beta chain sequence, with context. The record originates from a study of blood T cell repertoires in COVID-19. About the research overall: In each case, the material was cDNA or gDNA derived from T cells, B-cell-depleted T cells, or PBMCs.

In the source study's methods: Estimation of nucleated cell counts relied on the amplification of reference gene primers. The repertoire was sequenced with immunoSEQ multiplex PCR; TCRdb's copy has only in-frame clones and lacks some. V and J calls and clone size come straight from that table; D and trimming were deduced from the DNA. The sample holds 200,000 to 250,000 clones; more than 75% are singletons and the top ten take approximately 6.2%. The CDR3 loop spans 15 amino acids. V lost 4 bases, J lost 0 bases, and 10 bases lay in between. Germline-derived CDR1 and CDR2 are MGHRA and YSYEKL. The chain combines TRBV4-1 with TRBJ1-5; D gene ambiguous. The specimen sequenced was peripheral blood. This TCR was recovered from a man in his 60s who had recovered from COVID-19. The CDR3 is CASSPLEYSNQPQHF. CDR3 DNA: TGCGCCAGCAGCCCTCTTGAGTATAGCAATCAGCCCCAGCATTTT.